Below, one T cell receptor (beta chain) is given with its context. In germline, CDR1 is LNHNV, CDR2 YYDKDF (reference sequence). The CDR3 runs to 13 residues. The ends were cut back, 5 bases at V and 2 bases at J, with 6 bases in the middle. TCRdb's table, derived via immunoSEQ multiplex PCR, lists solely in-frame clones and lacks some. The data show about 130,000 clones, 80% to 85% seen once. This sample stems from a study of blood T cell repertoires in COVID-19. Study in general: Nucleic acid was either cDNA or gDNA, and it came from T cells, B-cell-depleted T cells, or PBMCs.

The specimen sequenced was peripheral blood. The chain couples TRBV15 to TRBJ2-2; D gene uncertain. The TCR comes from a woman aged 55-70 years with active or convalescent COVID-19. CDR3 in amino acids: CATSPVNTGELFF. As DNA, the CDR3 is TGTGCCACCAGCCCCGTTAACACCGGGGAGCTGTTTTTT.